This TCR beta chain is from a study of T cells in localized non-small cell lung cancer. Study results and limitations: Appearances in adjacent lung were noted for a median roughly 58 of the top 100 tumor clones. Sequencing was limited to one tumor region, leaving the possibility of heterogeneity open. Density of T cells in blood, when higher, went with longer overall survival.

Produced via immunoSEQ multiplex PCR; TCRdb's table is partial and in-frame only. The sample contains about 24,000 clones, around nine tenths of which appear only once. Remarks on this clone: Its antigen is still unknown.

The germline CDR1 and CDR2 sequences are SGHTA and FQGTGA. The CDR3 has 16 amino acids. After removal of 5 bases from V and 3 bases from J, the junction contained 11 bases not matched to a gene. The source is a man between 40 and 69 years old with stage I squamous cell lung carcinoma. Sequences were derived from peripheral blood, sampled before any cancer treatment. V and J are TRBV7-3 and TRBJ1-1; 8 positions match TRBD1. CDR3 in DNA: TGTGCCAGCAGCCTGGGGACAGGTGAACTACACACTGAAGCTTTCTTT. This codes for CASSLGTGELHTEAFF.